These 5 T cell receptor beta chains share one sample of origin, sequenced in a study of blood T cell repertoires in COVID-19. Only in-frame clones appear in the TCRdb table, and some are missing; sequencing was by immunoSEQ multiplex PCR. The data contain approximately 150,000 clones, approximately 88% of them singletons. Sequencing was done on a sample of peripheral blood. Source of these receptors: a human donor in a cohort sampled during active COVID-19.

V usage is TRBV2 and J usage is TRBJ1-1, with TRBD1 as a possible D gene (6 bases). V was clipped by 5 bases and J by 3 bases, with 10 bases between them. In germline, CDR1 is SNHLY, CDR2 FYNNEI. The CDR3 length is 13 residues. Here the CDR3 DNA reads TGTGCCAGCAGTCAGGGGCCGTACACTGAAGCTTTCTTT. It is translated as CASSQGPYTEAFF.

Notes on this clone: Additional DNA sequences in this sample encode the identical CDR3. This chain uses TRBV3-1 (or the pseudogene TRBV3-2) with TRBJ1-2, with 7 bases lining up with TRBD1. Germline values: CDR1 LGHDT, CDR2 YNNKEL (reference sequence). J was trimmed by 6 bases and V by 4 bases; bases with no gene match: 11. This CDR3 is 15 amino acids long. In DNA, the CDR3 is TGTGCCAGCAGCCTCGGGACAGCTCAGGAAGATGGCTACACCTTC. Translation: CASSLGTAQEDGYTF.

The chain couples TRBV19 to TRBJ2-2; 12 bases match TRBD2. Losses at the gene ends were 5 bases for V and 4 bases for J; bases not matched to a gene: 17. The CDR3 covers 20 residues. Germline CDR1 reads LNHDA; CDR2 reads SQIVND (reference sequence). CDR3 DNA: TGTGCCAGTAGTTTACGACTAGCGGGAGTTGAGGCGATCAGCACCGGGGAGCTGTTTTTT. Translated, it gives CASSLRLAGVEAISTGELFF.

This clone was detected only a few times. The rearrangement joins TRBV5-1 to TRBJ2-2; possibly TRBD1 for D (5 bases). This CDR3 is 13 amino acids long. V was pared by 4 bases and J by 7 bases, with 11 bases between. Germline V gives CDR1 SGHRS, CDR2 YFSETQ. The chain's CDR3 is CASSPRDGGELFF. DNA of the CDR3: TGCGCCAGCAGCCCCAGGGATGGCGGGGAGCTGTTTTTT.

This chain connects TRBV5-4 to TRBJ1-6; 8 nucleotides align to TRBD1. The V gene end was trimmed by 4 bases and the J gene end by 6 bases; junction bases not matched to a gene: 6. The CDR3 loop spans 15 amino acids. Germline lookup yields CDR1 SGHNT and CDR2 YYREEE (reference sequence). CDR3 region: CASSGSGGSNSPLHF. The CDR3 DNA is TGTGCCAGCAGCGGATCAGGGGGCTCTAATTCACCCCTCCACTTT.